This entry features one T cell receptor beta chain sequence. What antigen it recognizes has not been identified. No base quality values were provided; no much bigger clone lies one nucleotide off. All of the isolated RNA was reverse transcribed with the High Capacity cDNA Reverse Transcription Kit, so expressed TCRB transcripts were sequenced. Naive, central memory and regulatory T cell samples underwent deep immunoSEQ sequencing, averaging around 3.6 million total reads per sample. Sorted cells were lysed in RLT buffer and RNA was extracted with DNase-treated RNeasy Micro or Mini kits, depending on cell number. To prevent cross-contamination, every cell subset was processed on its own, while patient and healthy donor samples were processed together. The immunoSEQ multiplex PCR was used to amplify TCRB sequences from cDNA, yielding 87-bp fragments that span the CDR3 region. Sequencing of the amplicons was performed on the Illumina HiSeq platform. Under the source paper's analysis protocol: PCR bias was computationally corrected using synthetic template baselines, reads within Hamming distance 2 were collapsed, and singletons that could not be merged were discarded. Reads were aligned against IMGT to assign V, D and J genes, CDR3 length and insertions or deletions at six rearrangement sites. Within each subset, clonotype counts were normalized to sorted cell number, after which true diversity and Gini coefficients were computed with the tcR R package. Repertoire sharing was quantified using the overlap coefficient calculated on TCRB nucleotide sequences. TCRdb took over this immuneACCESS table, retaining in-frame rearrangements with V and J assigned. Such tables are incomplete; in checked studies, under half of the missing clones stem from an unresolved V gene, and the remainder is unexplained. V and J calls plus clone size are reproduced from that table; the DNA served to infer D and trimming. A total of about 130,000 clones appear in this sample, roughly 10% of them only once. The ten largest clonotypes hold 0.75% of the sample.

These data are taken from a study of beta chain features in type 1 diabetes listed by TCRdb under 2018. For context, the study as a whole: Mean age, gender distribution, total cell number and subset yield were not different between patients and healthy donors. A total of roughly 99,000,000 sorted cells were examined across all samples, and the number of cells per subset was strongly correlated with RNA yield. In the study, TCRB repertoires of sorted circulating CD4+ T cell subsets from recently diagnosed type 1 diabetes patients were compared with those of matched healthy donors. Whereas all 28 donors provided naive and central memory subsets, regulatory and stem cell-like memory subsets were isolated from just 8 patients and roughly eight healthy donors. The research as a whole found: At VDJ recombination sites, patients with type 1 diabetes made fewer insertions and deleted more nucleotides, a pattern implying thymic rearrangement abnormalities. Shorter templates might have been favored by PCR, but patient and control samples were amplified and corrected together, so both groups would have been affected equally by any skew. Naive, central memory and regulatory TCRB repertoires appeared to be more similar among patients than among healthy donors. Because small numbers of individuals were included in the HLA sub-analyses, any influence of HLA type on TCRB rearrangement was left unresolved. In all four CD4+ subsets, TCRB CDR3 length was moderately but significantly shorter in type 1 diabetes patients. Because cDNA was sequenced instead of genomic DNA, activated cells with high expression could be over-represented, although the groups did not differ in activation or CD3 levels.

The germline V end is reduced by 7 bases and the J end by 1 base; junction bases left unmatched: 5. From the cysteine up to the phenylalanine, the CDR3 has a length of 14 residues. Of all the DNA, just the CDR3 is kept, 42 bases in frame from base 1. CDR1 and CDR2, looked up from the germline V gene, are MGHDK and SYGVNS. From each donor, a single peripheral blood sample of 100 to 150 mL on average was drawn into heparinised tubes. A BD FACSAria II and a panel including CD45RO, CCR7, CD25, CD127, CD95 and CD27 were used to sort naive, central memory, regulatory and stem cell-like memory CD4+ T cells. Purity was above 95% for every sorted population. PBMCs were isolated immediately by Lymphoprep density gradient centrifugation and stained directly without culture. So that batch effects would be minimized, each experiment stained and sorted samples in pairs, pairing one healthy donor with one patient.

In this chain, TRBV25-1 is recombined with TRBJ2-3; TRBD2 lines up with 7 middle nucleotides. The TCR sequence derives from a man aged 30 to 39 with type 1 diabetes. The source material was central memory CD4+ T cells from blood. The sequenced DNA: TGTGCCAGCACGAAGAGCGGGGGCACAGATACGCAGTATTTT. It translates to CASTKSGGTDTQYF.